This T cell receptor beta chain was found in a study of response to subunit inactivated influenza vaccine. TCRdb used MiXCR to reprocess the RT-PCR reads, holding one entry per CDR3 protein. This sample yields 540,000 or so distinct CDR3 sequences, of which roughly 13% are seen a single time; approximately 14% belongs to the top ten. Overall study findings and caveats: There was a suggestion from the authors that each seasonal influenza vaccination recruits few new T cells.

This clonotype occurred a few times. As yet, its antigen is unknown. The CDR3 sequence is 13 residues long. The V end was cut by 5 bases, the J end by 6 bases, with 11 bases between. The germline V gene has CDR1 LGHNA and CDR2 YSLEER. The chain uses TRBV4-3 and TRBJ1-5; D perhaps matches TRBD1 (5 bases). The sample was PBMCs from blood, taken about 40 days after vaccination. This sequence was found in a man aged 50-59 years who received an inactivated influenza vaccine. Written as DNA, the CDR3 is TGCGCCAGCAGCGCTTGGAGGGGTCAGCCCCAGCATTTT. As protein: CASSAWRGQPQHF.